This T cell receptor (beta chain) was retrieved from a study of T cell responses to AZD1222 COVID-19 vaccine. TCRdb keeps only in-frame clones here, not all; method: immunoSEQ multiplex PCR. This sample has approximately 190,000 clones; around 90% occur once, and the top ten carry about 4%. The germline gives CDR1 GTSNPN, CDR2 SVGIG (reference sequence). The CDR3 is 14 residues long. The V and J ends lost 4 bases and 1 base respectively, with 10 bases between them. The clonotype was recovered from an adult who received the MenACWY meningococcal vaccine as a control. This chain connects TRBV30 to TRBJ2-2; the D gene is possibly TRBD1 (5 bases). The material sequenced was peripheral blood, taken 28 days after the second dose of the MenACWY control vaccine. CDR3 region: CAWIQGWNTGELFF. CDR3 bases: TGTGCCTGGATTCAGGGTTGGAACACCGGGGAGCTGTTTTTT.